These 2 T cell receptor beta chains share one sample of origin, sequenced in a study of spatial heterogeneity in lung cancer. Whole-study findings and limits: It was found that expanded intratumoral alpha and beta TCR counts tracked tumor mutation counts.

No cognate antigen is known for these TCRs. TCRdb re-analysed the 5' RACE reads in MiXCR, keeping a single row per CDR3 protein. This table holds about 1,500 distinct CDR3 sequences, about 4.6% found once. Time point described: sample taken at primary tumor resection. Source: lung tumor tissue, taken at surgery. The source is a male donor with early-stage non-small cell lung cancer.

The chain recombines TRBV7-2 with TRBJ1-1; D might be TRBD1 (5 bases). The V end was cut by 5 bases, the J end by 1 base, with 17 bases between. Germline V gives CDR1 SGHTA, CDR2 FQGNSA. The CDR3 is 16 amino acids. In DNA form, the CDR3 reads TGTGCCAGCAGCCCCTATGTTGGCCAGGGGAACACTGAAGCTTTCTTT. It translates to CASSPYVGQGNTEAFF.

The genes are TRBV2 and TRBJ1-1; D is undetermined. With 4 bases removed from V and 4 bases from J, the gap between germline ends came to 10 bases. This CDR3 has 13 residues. Germline loops: CDR1 SNHLY, CDR2 FYNNEI. CDR3 in DNA: TGTGCCAGCAGTGCCCCAGTACGCACTGAAGCTTTCTTT. Its protein product is CASSAPVRTEAFF.